This T cell receptor (beta chain) is drawn from a study of blood T cell repertoires in COVID-19 (dated by TCRdb to 2018 to 2021). As for the study more broadly: Samples from collaborators originated in the United States, Italy and Spain and spanned both the acute and convalescent phases of COVID-19. The prospective study material was composed of cDNA or gDNA derived from T cells, B-cell-depleted T cells, or PBMCs. HLA class I and class II types, where available, came from metadata supplied by the sample provider rather than from assay-based typing. Samples were obtained from the ongoing ImmuneRACE study (first 160 participants) and from over 1,000 subjects provided by 6 global collaborators. Subjects who had been exposed to COVID-19, were actively infected with it, or had recovered from it provided the deeply sampled blood TCRbeta repertoires that made up the dataset. A freely available public database, intended as a resource for researchers studying the immune response to SARS-CoV-2, is where the repertoires were released. Nearly every sample came with metadata listing a de-identified subject ID, COVID-19 status, age in years and sex.

TCRbeta CDR3 regions were amplified from genomic DNA using the immunoSEQ Assay, a bias-controlled multiplex PCR. On the authors' methods: Nucleated cell counts per sample were estimated from amplification of reference gene primers within the assay. To quantify the absolute abundance of each unique TCRbeta CDR3 rearrangement, sequence reads were collapsed and filtered. For each sample, productive Simpson clonality was calculated as the square root of Simpson's diversity index over productive rearrangements. TCRdb retrieved this table from immuneACCESS and kept in-frame rearrangements only. Not all clones are present; in checked studies, unresolved V genes account for under half, and no reason is known for the remainder. V and J calls and clone size follow that table, whereas D and trimming were derived from the DNA. The sample records roughly 220,000 clones, roughly 84% of which are singletons. 15% to 20% of the sample goes to the ten largest clones.

Whole blood was collected in K2EDTA tubes by collaborating institutions according to the institutions' own protocols. For TCRbeta analysis, collaborator samples were shipped as frozen whole blood, as isolated PBMCs, or as DNA extracted from either sample type. Study-level results and caveats: Clinical and demographic metadata were provided uncurated, with the amount varying by source and participant.

CDR1 and CDR2 are drawn from the germline V gene: MNHNS, SASEGT. A distance of 17 bases separates the germline ends of V and J, which lose 3 bases and 8 bases respectively. Its CDR3 holds 15 amino acids, cysteine through phenylalanine. The retained sequence is limited to the CDR3, 45 bases, with the frame set at the first base. Notes on this clone: The antigen it binds to is not known. Per-nucleotide qualities are absent, and no much larger clonotype sits a single base away.

The source material was peripheral blood. The chain is made from TRBV6-1 and TRBJ2-1; a weak D assignment points to TRBD1 (5 bases agree). This clonotype originated in a young man with active or convalescent COVID-19. For the CDR3, the sequence is CASSEGSQGRDEQFF. The nucleotides read TGTGCCAGCAGTGAGGGTAGCCAGGGTCGGGATGAGCAGTTCTTC.